The clone carrying this T cell receptor beta chain was seen a handful of times. The source of the sample is a study of blood T cells in healthy people across ages. A second about 7 to 12 cycle PCR used barcoded and J-beta primers. Each CDR3 protein gets one entry after TCRdb re-called the 5' RACE reads with MiXCR. The sample lists around 500,000 distinct CDR3 sequences; around half were seen once. CDR1 and CDR2 (germline): SGHVS, FQNEAQ. Trimming at V came to 2 bases and at J to 5 bases, leaving 9 bases not matched to a gene. There are 17 residues in the CDR3. The chain has TRBV7-8 and TRBJ2-1; 10 bases are shared with TRBD1. The clonotype originates from a man aged 80 or over in good health. Input material: blood. As DNA, the CDR3 is TGTGCCAGCAGCTTAAGGCCCCCGGGACAGGGGCACAATGAGCAGTTCTTC. Protein sequence: CASSLRPPGQGHNEQFF.